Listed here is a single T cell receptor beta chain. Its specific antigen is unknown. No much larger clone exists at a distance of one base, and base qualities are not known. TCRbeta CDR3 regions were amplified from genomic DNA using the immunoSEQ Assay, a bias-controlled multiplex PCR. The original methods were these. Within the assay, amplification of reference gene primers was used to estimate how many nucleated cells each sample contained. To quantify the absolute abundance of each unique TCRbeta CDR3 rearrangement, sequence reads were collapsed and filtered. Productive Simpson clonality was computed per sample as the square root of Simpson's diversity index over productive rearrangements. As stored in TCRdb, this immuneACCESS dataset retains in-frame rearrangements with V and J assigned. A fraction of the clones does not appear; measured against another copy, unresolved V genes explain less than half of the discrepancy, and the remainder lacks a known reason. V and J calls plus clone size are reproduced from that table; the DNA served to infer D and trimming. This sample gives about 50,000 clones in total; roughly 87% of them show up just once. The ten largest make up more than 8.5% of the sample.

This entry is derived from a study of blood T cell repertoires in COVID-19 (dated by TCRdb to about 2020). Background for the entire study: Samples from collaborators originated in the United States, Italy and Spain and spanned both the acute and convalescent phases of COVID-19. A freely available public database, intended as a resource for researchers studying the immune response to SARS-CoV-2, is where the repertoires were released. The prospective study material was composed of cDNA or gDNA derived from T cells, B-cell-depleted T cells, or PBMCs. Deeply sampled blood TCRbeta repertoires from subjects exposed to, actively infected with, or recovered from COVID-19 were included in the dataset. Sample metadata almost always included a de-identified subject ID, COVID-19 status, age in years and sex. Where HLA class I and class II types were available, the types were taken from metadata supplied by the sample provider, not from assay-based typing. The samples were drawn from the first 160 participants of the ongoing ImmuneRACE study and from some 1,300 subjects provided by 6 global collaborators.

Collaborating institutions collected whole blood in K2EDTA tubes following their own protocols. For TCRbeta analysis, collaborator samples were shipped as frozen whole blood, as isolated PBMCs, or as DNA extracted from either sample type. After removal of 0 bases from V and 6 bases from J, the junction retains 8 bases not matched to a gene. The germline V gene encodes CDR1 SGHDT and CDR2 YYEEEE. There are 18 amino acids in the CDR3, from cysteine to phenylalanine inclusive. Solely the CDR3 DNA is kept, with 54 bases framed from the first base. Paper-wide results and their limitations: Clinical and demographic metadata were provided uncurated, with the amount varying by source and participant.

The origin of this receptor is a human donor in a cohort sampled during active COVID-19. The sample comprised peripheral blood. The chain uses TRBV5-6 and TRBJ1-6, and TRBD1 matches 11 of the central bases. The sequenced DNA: TGTGCCAGCAGCTTGGCCGGACAGGGGGCGCACCCTAATTCACCCCTCCACTTT. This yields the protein CASSLAGQGAHPNSPLHF.